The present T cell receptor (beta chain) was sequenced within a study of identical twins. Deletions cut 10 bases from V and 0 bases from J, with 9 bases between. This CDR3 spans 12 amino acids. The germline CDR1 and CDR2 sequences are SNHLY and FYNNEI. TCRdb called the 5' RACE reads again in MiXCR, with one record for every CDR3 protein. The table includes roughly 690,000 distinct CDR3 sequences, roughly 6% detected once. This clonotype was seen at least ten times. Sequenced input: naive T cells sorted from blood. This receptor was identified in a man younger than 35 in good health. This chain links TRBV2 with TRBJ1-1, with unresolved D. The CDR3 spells CATQLLNTEAFF. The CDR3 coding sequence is TGTGCCACACAGCTACTGAACACTGAAGCTTTCTTT.